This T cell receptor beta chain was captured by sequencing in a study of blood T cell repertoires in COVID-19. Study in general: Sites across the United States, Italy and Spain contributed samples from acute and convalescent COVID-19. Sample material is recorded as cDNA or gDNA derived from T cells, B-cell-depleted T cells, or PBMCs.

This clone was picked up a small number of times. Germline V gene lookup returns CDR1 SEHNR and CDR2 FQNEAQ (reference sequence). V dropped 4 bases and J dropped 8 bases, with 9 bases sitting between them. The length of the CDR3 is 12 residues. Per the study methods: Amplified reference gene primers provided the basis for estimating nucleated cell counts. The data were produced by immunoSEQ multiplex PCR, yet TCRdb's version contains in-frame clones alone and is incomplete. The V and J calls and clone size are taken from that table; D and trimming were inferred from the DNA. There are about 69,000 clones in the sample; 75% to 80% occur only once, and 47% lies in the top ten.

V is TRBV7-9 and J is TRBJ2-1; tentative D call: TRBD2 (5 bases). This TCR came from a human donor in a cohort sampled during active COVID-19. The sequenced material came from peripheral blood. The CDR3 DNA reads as TGTGCCAGCAGCTCCGACGGGGATGAGCAGTTCTTC. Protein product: CASSSDGDEQFF.